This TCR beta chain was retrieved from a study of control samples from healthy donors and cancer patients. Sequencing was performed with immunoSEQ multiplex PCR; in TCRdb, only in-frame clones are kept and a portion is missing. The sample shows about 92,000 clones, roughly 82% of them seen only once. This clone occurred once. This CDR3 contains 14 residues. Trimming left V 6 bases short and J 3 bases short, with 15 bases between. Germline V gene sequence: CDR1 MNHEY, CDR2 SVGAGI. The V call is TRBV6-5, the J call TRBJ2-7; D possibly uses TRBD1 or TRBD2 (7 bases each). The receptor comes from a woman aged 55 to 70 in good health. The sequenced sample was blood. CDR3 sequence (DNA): TGTGCCAGCAGATGGGGGGGACAGAACTACGAGCAGTACTTC. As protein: CASRWGGQNYEQYF.